This T cell receptor (beta chain) was observed in a study of blood T cells in healthy people across ages. Study at large: Per two T cells, about one barcoded beta molecule was captured through template switching. Study observations and caveats: Naive CD4+ cells and diversity were both higher in long-lived donors than in aged donors.

Each donor was a healthy Caucasian individual from Russia, aged about 6 to 100. A second PCR of about 6 to 12 cycles used a sample-barcoded 5' primer and a J-beta primer mix. Every sample gave at least 2.5 million paired-end reads containing CDR3. TCRdb recomputed calls from the 5' RACE reads with MiXCR, one row per CDR3 protein. Altogether about 1 million distinct CDR3 sequences are present, 45% being singletons, with the ten largest covering 15% to 20%. To note about this clonotype: Its antigen is as yet unknown.

Germline values: CDR1 MGHRA, CDR2 YSYEKL. The CDR3 spans 15 residues. V was trimmed by 1 base and J by 7 bases, leaving 14 bases between them. Sequencing was carried out using blood. This sequence was found in a woman aged 55-69 years in good health. The rearrangement joins TRBV4-1 to TRBJ1-5; possible D gene TRBD1, 5 bases. The chain's CDR3 is CASSQVLGELQPQHF. The CDR3 DNA reads as TGCGCCAGCAGCCAAGTCTTGGGGGAGCTACAGCCCCAGCATTTT.